This T cell receptor beta chain came from a study of blood T cell repertoires in COVID-19. Recruited during active infection, patients (from Seattle) were subsequently followed longitudinally. Only in-frame clones appear in the TCRdb table, and some are missing; sequencing was by immunoSEQ multiplex PCR. The sample contains fewer than 700,000 clones, approximately 91% of which appear only once. The CDR3 is 19 amino acids. V was pared by 5 bases and J by 8 bases, with 23 bases of the junction left unmatched. Germline assignment: CDR1 SEHNR and CDR2 FQNEAQ (reference sequence). This TCR was sampled from a woman between 50 and 59 years old with COVID-19, enrolled during active disease. The sample consisted of peripheral blood. This sequence joins TRBV7-9 and TRBJ1-4, with 7 bases lining up with TRBD1. The CDR3 nucleotides are TGTGCCAGCAGCCTCGATCCCCGGGACAGATTTCCAAGTGGGGAAAAACTGTTTTTT. Translated, it gives CASSLDPRDRFPSGEKLFF.